This T cell receptor beta chain emerged from a study of cytomegalovirus exposure and HLA in healthy donors. Study as a whole: Most donors, 81% of a few hundred genotyped, fell in the Caucasian-associated ancestry cluster.

Details on this clone: The antigen remains unidentified.

Primers for the PCR totalled 60 Vbeta and 13 Jbeta. The assay was immunoSEQ multiplex PCR, and TCRdb's table has in-frame clones only and misses some. The sample has 120,000 to 150,000 clones, 82% seen once. Whole-study findings and limits: Published work reported that the classifier diagnosed cytomegalovirus status with high specificity and sensitivity. Equally common other TCR beta chains were less clonally expanded than HLA-associated ones, a later analysis found.

Sequencing input: PBMCs. The sequence came from a male donor in good health and CMV-seronegative.

The CDR3 nucleotides read TGTGCCTGGAATTTACTTGTGGGCGCGGGAAACACCATATATTTT. It codes for CAWNLLVGAGNTIYF. The chain combines TRBV30 with TRBJ1-3, with D unresolved. Looked up from germline, CDR1 is GTSNPN and CDR2 is SVGIG (reference sequence). V shed 4 bases and J shed 4 bases, with 17 bases lying between them. This CDR3 region has 15 residues.